This paragraph reports one TCR beta chain. Its matching antigen is unknown. Sequencing was at deep level. Assay: immunoSEQ multiplex PCR; the TCRdb copy retains only in-frame clones and omits some. The table lists about 2,100,000 clones, approximately 94% of them singletons. In the naive CD8 group, cells lacked CD45RO and were positively selected for CCR7, so terminally differentiated effector memory CD45RA+ cells were left out. The sample originates from a study of shared clonotypes between healthy human individuals. Study background: CD8 memory received one plate per donor, CD8 naive two, CD4 memory three and CD4 naive three.

General observations from the study: Some naive CD4 clonotypes, 4% to 6%, turned up in common across several donors. Naive subsets generally exceeded memory subsets in estimated richness.

The source of this sequence is a man between 18 and 29 years old in good health. Some clones in this sample may be carry-over from other donors' samples. The sample taken for sequencing was naive CD8+ T cells from PBMCs.

The CDR3 protein is CASSPGLSRDEKLFF. As DNA, the CDR3 is TGTGCCAGCAGCCCGGGCCTTTCGAGGGATGAAAAACTGTTTTTT. This sequence joins TRBV11-2 and TRBJ1-4; D gene uncertain. The CDR3 length is 15 residues. V lost 5 bases and J lost 6, with 16 bases in between. The V gene's germline CDR1 is SGHAT and CDR2 FQNNGV.